A single sample is the source of the 27 T cell receptor beta chains below, sequenced in a study of identical twins. Each CDR3 protein gets one entry after TCRdb re-called the 5' RACE reads with MiXCR. In the table there are 350,000 to 450,000 distinct CDR3 sequences, 15% to 20% of which are singletons. Sequenced sample: naive T cells sorted from blood. These receptors all come from a man aged 50-59 years in good health.

This chain joins TRBV7-2 and TRBJ2-7; a weak D match, TRBD2 (6 bases). The CDR3 is 13 amino acids. CDR1 and CDR2 (germline): SGHTA, FQGNSA. Trimming took off 2 bases at V and 7 bases at J, with 12 bases between the two ends. In nucleotides, the CDR3 is TGTGCCAGCAGCTTAAGATTCGGGGGTGAGCAGTACTTC. This sequence encodes CASSLRFGGEQYF.

The gene calls are TRBV4-1 and TRBJ2-5; the D call may be TRBD1 or TRBD2 (5 bases each). This CDR3 spans 17 amino acids. Germline V CDR1 and CDR2: MGHRA, YSYEKL. V lost 0 bases, J lost 2 bases, and 16 bases lay in between. The chain's CDR3 is CASSQDSQGVGQETQYF. The CDR3 region has the DNA TGCGCCAGCAGCCAAGATTCCCAGGGAGTTGGGCAAGAGACCCAGTACTTC.

This clonotype was seen a few times. The chain recombines TRBV5-1 with TRBJ1-3, with 9 bases fitting TRBD1. V shed 2 bases and J 2 bases; nucleotides not matched to a gene: 5. CDR3 length: 16 residues. CDR1 is SGHRS and CDR2 is YFSETQ in the germline V gene. The CDR3 nucleotides read TGCGCCAGCAGCTTAGACAGGGGGTCGGCTGGAAACACCATATATTTT. This translates into CASSLDRGSAGNTIYF.

The V and J genes are TRBV12-3 or TRBV12-4 and TRBJ2-1; TRBD2 aligns across 10 bases. The CDR3 totals 15 residues. The trim removed 5 bases at V and 4 bases at J, leaving 5 bases unmatched. The CDR3: CASSPGTSEYNEQFF. CDR3 DNA: TGTGCCAGCAGTCCCGGGACTAGCGAATACAATGAGCAGTTCTTC.

The chain uses TRBV10-2 and TRBJ2-7; the match to TRBD1 covers 9 bases. The CDR3 totals 13 residues. Germline V gene lookup returns CDR1 WSHSY and CDR2 SAAADI. The V segment lost 4 bases and the J segment 2 bases; nucleotides outside the gene matches: 0. CDR3 sequence: CASSGQGAYEQYF. In DNA, the CDR3 is TGCGCCAGCAGTGGACAGGGGGCCTACGAGCAGTACTTC.

There are many counts of this clonotype. The genes are TRBV12-3 or TRBV12-4 and TRBJ2-3; TRBD2 matches at 11 bases. V shed 4 bases and J 0 bases; nucleotides not matched to a gene: 3. The CDR3 is 16 residues long. CDR3 nucleotides: TGTGCCAGCAGTTCCCTAGCGGGGGGAAGCACAGATACGCAGTATTTT. Translation: CASSSLAGGSTDTQYF.

This clonotype came up many times. The genes are TRBV20-1 and TRBJ2-3, with D possibly matching TRBD1 (5 bases). V was trimmed by 6 bases and J by 2 bases, leaving 18 bases between them. The germline CDR1 and CDR2 sequences are DFQATT and SNEGSKA (reference sequence). The CDR3 has 15 amino acids. Here the CDR3 DNA reads TGCAGTGCCACCGACAGTAGGGTACACACAGATACGCAGTATTTT. Translating gives CSATDSRVHTDTQYF.

This clonotype was picked up a small number of times. This chain uses TRBV11-2 with TRBJ2-5; D perhaps matches TRBD2 (5 bases). The CDR3 is 14 residues long. CDR1 is SGHAT and CDR2 is FQNNGV in the germline V gene. Trimming left V 8 bases short and J 5 bases short, with 18 bases between. In DNA form, the CDR3 reads TGTGCCAGCGGGTTCGGCGGAGGTGGGGAGACCCAGTACTTC. It translates to CASGFGGGGETQYF.

Ten or more counts support this clonotype. The CDR3 DNA reads TGTGCCAGCAGTTTAGCGGGAAGTGTTTACGAGCAGTACTTC. Translating gives CASSLAGSVYEQYF. This chain joins TRBV6-2 or TRBV6-3 and TRBJ2-7; 8 nucleotides align to TRBD2. Trimming at V came to 4 bases and at J to 4 bases, leaving 6 bases not matched to a gene. Looked up from germline, CDR1 is MNHEY and CDR2 is SVGEGT. CDR3 length equals 14 residues.

V gene TRBV28 combines with J gene TRBJ1-1; 9 bases map to TRBD1. This CDR3 has 15 amino acids. Germline V gene data show CDR1 as MDHEN and CDR2 as SYDVKM. Losses at the gene ends were 6 bases for V and 7 bases for J; bases not matched to a gene: 12. The chain's CDR3 is CASSPETGGENEAFF. The CDR3 bases are TGTGCCAGCAGCCCTGAGACAGGGGGTGAAAATGAAGCTTTCTTT. The whole variable domain, filled in from reference TRBV28 and TRBJ1-1, reads DVKVTQSSRYLVKRTGEKVFLECVQDMDHENMFWYRQDPGLGLRLIYFSYDVKMKEKGDIPEGYSVSREKKERFSLILESASTNQTSMYLCASSPETGGENEAFFGQGTRLTVV.

This clonotype was observed a few times. The chain combines TRBV9 with TRBJ2-7; TRBD2 matches 7 bases. Germline V gene sequence: CDR1 SGDLS, CDR2 YYNGEE. The CDR3 has 14 amino acids. J lost 5 bases, V lost 0 bases, and 5 bases had no gene match. In DNA, the CDR3 is TGTGCCAGCAGCGTAGCCCCCCGGGGGGACGAGCAGTACTTC. Its protein is CASSVAPRGDEQYF.

This chain connects TRBV20-1 to TRBJ2-1; 9 positions match TRBD2. Trimming cost V 7 bases and J 4 bases; bases outside gene matches: 5. Germline CDR1 reads DFQATT; CDR2 reads SNEGSKA (reference sequence). This CDR3 is 13 amino acids long. CDR3: CSGGSGSYNEQFF. CDR3 in DNA: TGCAGTGGTGGTAGCGGGAGTTACAATGAGCAGTTCTTC.

The chain recombines TRBV11-2 with TRBJ2-7, with D unclear. This CDR3 is 13 amino acids long. CDR1 is SGHAT, CDR2 FQNNGV, per germline. Trimming cost V 6 bases and J 0 bases, with 9 bases left between them. This CDR3 reads CASSHSLSYEQYF. CDR3 nucleotide sequence: TGTGCCAGCAGTCACAGTCTCTCCTACGAGCAGTACTTC. The full variable domain, its missing parts supplied by reference TRBV11-2 and TRBJ2-7, is EAGVAQSPRYKIIEKRQSVAFWCNPISGHATLYWYQQILGQGPKLLIQFQNNGVVDDSQLPKDRFSAERLKGVDSTLKIQPAKLEDSAVYLCASSHSLSYEQYFGPGTRLTVT.

In its sample, this clonotype was seen many times. The CDR3 region is CAISAGRGLAGELFF. DNA for the CDR3: TGTGCCATCAGTGCGGGCAGGGGGCTTGCCGGGGAGCTGTTTTTT. The chain has TRBV10-3 and TRBJ2-2; 8 bases align to TRBD1. V was pared by 4 bases and J by 6 bases, with 7 bases of the junction left unmatched. The germline V gene encodes CDR1 ENHRY and CDR2 SYGVKD. This CDR3 region has 15 residues.

This clonotype was detected a few times. CDR3 sequence: CASSPIPDRTDTQYF. CDR3 DNA sequence: TGTGCCAGCAGCCCAATCCCCGACAGAACAGATACGCAGTATTTT. V and J are TRBV7-2 and TRBJ2-3, with D possibly matching TRBD1 (5 bases). Germline V gives CDR1 SGHTA, CDR2 FQGNSA. This CDR3 comprises 15 residues. The ends were cut back, 5 bases at V and 3 bases at J, with 15 bases in the middle.

The chain employs TRBV6-2 or TRBV6-3 and TRBJ2-6, with D maybe TRBD2 (6 bases). Trimming left V 7 bases short and J 0 bases short, with 10 bases between. Germline loops: CDR1 MNHEY, CDR2 SVGEGT. CDR3 size: 15 residues. CDR3 loop: CASKAGGSGANVLTF. CDR3 coding DNA: TGTGCCAGCAAGGCCGGGGGCTCTGGGGCCAACGTCCTGACTTTC.

This clonotype was picked up a small number of times. This chain joins TRBV7-2 and TRBJ2-7; TRBD1 matches 8 bases. The junction had 7 bases not matched to a gene; V was cut back by 3 bases and J by 6 bases. The germline V gene has CDR1 SGHTA and CDR2 FQGNSA. The length of the CDR3 is 14 residues. CDR3 nucleotides: TGTGCCAGCAGCTTGGGACAGGCCCCGGGCGAGCAGTACTTC. Its protein is CASSLGQAPGEQYF.

This clonotype was observed at least ten times. The chain combines TRBV5-1 with TRBJ2-1, with a possible D match to TRBD2 (7 bases). V lost 0 bases, J lost 7 bases, and 11 bases lay in between. The germline V gene has CDR1 SGHRS and CDR2 YFSETQ. The CDR3 sequence is 14 residues long. The CDR3 DNA follows: TGCGCCAGCAGCTTGGCGGGGAGGGGGAATGAGCAGTTCTTC. It codes for CASSLAGRGNEQFF.

This clonotype appeared a few times. CDR3 sequence (DNA): TGCAGTGCTAGAGGGGGGACAGGGGGCATATATTCTGAAGCTTTCTTT. Amino acids: CSARGGTGGIYSEAFF. V usage is TRBV20-1 and J usage is TRBJ1-1, with 12 positions matching TRBD1. This CDR3 is 16 amino acids long. J was trimmed by 6 bases and V by 1 base; bases with no gene match: 9. Germline V gives CDR1 DFQATT, CDR2 SNEGSKA (reference sequence).

The chain recombines TRBV9 with TRBJ1-2; 7 nucleotides line up with TRBD1. The CDR3 sequence is 15 residues long. Germline V gene data show CDR1 as SGDLS and CDR2 as YYNGEE. Unmatched junction bases numbered 9, after V lost 0 bases and J lost 7 bases. The CDR3 here is CASSVVARGSSGYTF. Written as DNA, the CDR3 is TGTGCCAGCAGCGTAGTCGCCAGGGGGTCTAGTGGCTACACCTTC.

This rearrangement joins TRBV3-1 to TRBJ2-1; D gene ambiguous. This CDR3 has 15 amino acids. Germline CDR1 and CDR2: LGHDT and YNNKEL (reference sequence). V was shortened by 2 bases and J by 6 bases, with 14 bases between the two germline ends. The CDR3, as DNA: TGTGCCAGCAGCCAACTTACTGGGTTTGCCAATGAGCAGTTCTTC. It codes for CASSQLTGFANEQFF.

This clonotype was seen repeatedly, ten times or more. The rearrangement uses TRBV28 and TRBJ1-5; D gene uncertain. Deletions cut 6 bases from V and 1 base from J, with 7 bases between. The CDR3 spans 13 residues. The germline V gene has CDR1 MDHEN and CDR2 SYDVKM. CDR3 residues: CASSTDSNQPQHF. The CDR3 DNA reads as TGTGCCAGCAGCACAGACAGCAATCAGCCCCAGCATTTT.

This clonotype was seen ten or more times. CDR3 DNA sequence: TGTGCCATCAGCAGAGACGGGACAGTTACGAATGAGCAGTTCTTC. Amino acid sequence: CAISRDGTVTNEQFF. The chain recombines TRBV10-3 with TRBJ2-1; the match to TRBD1 covers 7 bases. The CDR3 extends over 15 amino acids. Losses at the gene ends were 6 bases for V and 7 bases for J; bases not matched to a gene: 12. Germline assignment: CDR1 ENHRY and CDR2 SYGVKD.

This clonotype was detected a few times. The chain combines TRBV4-3 with TRBJ1-1; unclear D gene. Germline values: CDR1 LGHNA, CDR2 YSLEER. CDR3 size: 14 residues. The V and J ends lost 0 bases and 8 bases respectively, with 13 bases between them. CDR3 DNA sequence: TGCGCCAGCAGCCAAGATCCGGGCTCTCTGGAAGCTTTCTTT. It translates to CASSQDPGSLEAFF.

This clonotype was seen a few times. The chain links TRBV7-4 to TRBJ2-3, with a tentative D call TRBD1 (5 bases). This CDR3 region has 16 residues. Germline CDR1 SGHVT, CDR2 SQSDAQ. V was clipped by 7 bases and J by 2 bases, with 19 bases between them. The CDR3 protein is CASTIRGTELTDTQYF. CDR3 DNA sequence: TGTGCCAGCACAATTAGGGGAACAGAACTCACAGATACGCAGTATTTT.

The chain employs TRBV7-2 and TRBJ2-5, with TRBD2 matching 7 bases. Germline CDR1 and CDR2: SGHTA and FQGNSA. J gave up 2 bases and V 5 bases, and 5 bases lay outside the gene matches. CDR3 length: 14 residues. CDR3 sequence: CASSPPGLQETQYF. CDR3 DNA sequence: TGTGCCAGCAGCCCACCGGGACTACAAGAGACCCAGTACTTC.

Turning to this clonotype: One base away lies a much larger clone, so this may be a sequencing read error. Because the CDR3 is missing its conserved closing phenylalanine or tryptophan, this is likely a read error. The chain couples TRBV6-2 or TRBV6-3 to TRBJ1-5, with a tentative D call TRBD1 (5 bases). The length of the CDR3 is 13 residues. CDR1 and CDR2 (germline): MNHEY, SVGEGT. V lost 6 bases, J lost 3 bases, and 9 bases lay in between. DNA of the CDR3: TGTGCCAGCAGACGGGACTTCAATCAGCCCCAGCATTCT. Translation gives CASRRDFNQPQHS.